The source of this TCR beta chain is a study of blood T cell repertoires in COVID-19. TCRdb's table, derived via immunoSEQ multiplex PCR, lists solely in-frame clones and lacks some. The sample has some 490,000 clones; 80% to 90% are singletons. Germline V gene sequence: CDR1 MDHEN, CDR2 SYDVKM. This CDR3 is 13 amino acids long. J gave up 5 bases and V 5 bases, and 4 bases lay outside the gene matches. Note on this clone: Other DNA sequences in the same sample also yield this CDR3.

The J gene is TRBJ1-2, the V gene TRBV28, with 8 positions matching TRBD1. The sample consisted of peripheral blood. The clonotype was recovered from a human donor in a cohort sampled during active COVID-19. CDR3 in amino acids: CASSPGGRYGYTF. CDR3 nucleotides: TGTGCCAGCAGTCCAGGGGGCAGGTATGGCTACACCTTC.